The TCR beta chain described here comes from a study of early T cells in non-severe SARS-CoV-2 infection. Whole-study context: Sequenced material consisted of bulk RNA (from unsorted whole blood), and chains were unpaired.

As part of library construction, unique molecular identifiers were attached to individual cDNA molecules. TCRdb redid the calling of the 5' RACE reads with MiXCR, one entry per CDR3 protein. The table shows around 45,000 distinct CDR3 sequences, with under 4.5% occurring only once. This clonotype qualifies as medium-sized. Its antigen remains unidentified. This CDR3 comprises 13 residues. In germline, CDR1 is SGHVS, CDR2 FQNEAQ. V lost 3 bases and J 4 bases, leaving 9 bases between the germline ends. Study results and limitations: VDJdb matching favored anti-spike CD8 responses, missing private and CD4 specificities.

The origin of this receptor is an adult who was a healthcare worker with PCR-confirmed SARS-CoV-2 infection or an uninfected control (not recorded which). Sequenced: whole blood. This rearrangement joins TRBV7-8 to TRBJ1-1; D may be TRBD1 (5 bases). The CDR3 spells CASSLAGITEAFF. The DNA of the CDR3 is TGTGCCAGCAGCTTGGCAGGGATCACTGAAGCTTTCTTT.